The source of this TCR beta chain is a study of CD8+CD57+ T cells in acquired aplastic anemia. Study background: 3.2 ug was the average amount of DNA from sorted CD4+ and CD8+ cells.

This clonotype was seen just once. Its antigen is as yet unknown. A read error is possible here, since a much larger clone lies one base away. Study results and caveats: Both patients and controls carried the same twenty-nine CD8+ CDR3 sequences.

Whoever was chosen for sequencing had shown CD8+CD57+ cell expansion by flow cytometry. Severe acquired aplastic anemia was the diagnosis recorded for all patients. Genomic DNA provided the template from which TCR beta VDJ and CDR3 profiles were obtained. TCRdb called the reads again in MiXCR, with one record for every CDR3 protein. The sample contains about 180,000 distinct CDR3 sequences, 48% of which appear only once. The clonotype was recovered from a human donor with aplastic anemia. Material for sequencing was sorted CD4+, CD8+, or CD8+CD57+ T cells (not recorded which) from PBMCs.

CDR3 nucleotide sequence: TGCGCCAGCAGCTTGAGGGAACCGAGACAGGGGGCCGGGGAGCTGTTTTTT. It translates to CASSLREPRQGAGELFF. This chain links TRBV5-1 with TRBJ2-2, with 9 bases identical to TRBD1. Germline assignment: CDR1 SGHRS and CDR2 YFSETQ. With V trimmed by 1 base and J by 6 bases, 10 bases remained unmatched. The CDR3 extends over 17 amino acids.